This record looks at one TCR beta chain sequence and its context. What it binds is unknown. The data are from a study of CD8+ T cells in alopecia areata. Specified treatment: oral pan-JAK inhibitor, 5-10 mg twice daily. Trimming pared 5 bases from V and 4 bases from J, leaving 20 bases between. The germline CDR1 and CDR2 sequences are SEHNR and FQNEAQ (reference sequence). The CDR3 covers 16 residues. Sequencing templates came from extracted RNA that was reverse transcribed into cDNA. The table came from immunoSEQ multiplex PCR; TCRdb's copy has only in-frame clones and leaves some out. The sample has some 160,000 clones; 55% to 75% are singletons. Overall study results and limits: Lesional scalp, notably in alopecia totalis/universalis, had clonality above that of normal scalp.

This receptor was taken from a human donor with alopecia areata. Specimen: CD4+ T cells sorted from blood, collected at week 4, from a patient treated with tofacitinib. The chain recombines TRBV7-9 with TRBJ2-5; weak D call: TRBD1 (6 bases). The CDR3 DNA is TGTGCCAGCAGCACCTCCGGGACAAAGCTGGGAGAGACCCAGTACTTC. This sequence encodes CASSTSGTKLGETQYF. Together with reference TRBV7-9 and TRBJ2-5, the CDR3 gives the full variable domain: DTGVSQNPRHKITKRGQNVTFRCDPISEHNRLYWYRQTLGQGPEFLTYFQNEAQLEKSRLLSDRFSAERPKGSFSTLEIQRTEQGDSAMYLCASSTSGTKLGETQYFGPGTRLLVL.